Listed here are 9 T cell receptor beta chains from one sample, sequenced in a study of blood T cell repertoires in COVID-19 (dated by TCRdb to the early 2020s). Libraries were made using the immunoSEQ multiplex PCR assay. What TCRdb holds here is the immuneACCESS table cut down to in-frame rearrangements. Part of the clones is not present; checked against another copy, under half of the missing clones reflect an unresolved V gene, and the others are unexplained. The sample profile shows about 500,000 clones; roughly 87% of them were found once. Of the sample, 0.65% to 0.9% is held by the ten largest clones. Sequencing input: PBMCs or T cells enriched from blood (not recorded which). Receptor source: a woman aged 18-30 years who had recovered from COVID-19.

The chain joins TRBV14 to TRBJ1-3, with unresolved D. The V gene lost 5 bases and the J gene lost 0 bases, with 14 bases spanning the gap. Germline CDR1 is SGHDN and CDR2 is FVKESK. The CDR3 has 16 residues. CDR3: CASSFSHPSSGNTIYF. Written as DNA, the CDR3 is TGTGCCAGCAGCTTCAGCCACCCTAGCTCTGGAAACACCATATATTTT.

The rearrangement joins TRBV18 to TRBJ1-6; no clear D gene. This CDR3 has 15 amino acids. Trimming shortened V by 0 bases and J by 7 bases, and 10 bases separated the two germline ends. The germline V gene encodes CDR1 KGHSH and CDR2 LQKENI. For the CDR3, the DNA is TGTGCCAGCTCACCACCGGAGGGAAACAATTCACCCCTCCACTTT. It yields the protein CASSPPEGNNSPLHF. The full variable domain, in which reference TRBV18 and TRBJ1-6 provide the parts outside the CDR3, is NAGVMQNPRHLVRRRGQEARLRCSPMKGHSHVYWYRQLPEEGLKFMVYLQKENIIDESGMPKERFSAEFPKEGPSILRIQQVVRGDSAAYFCASSPPEGNNSPLHFGNGTRLTVT.

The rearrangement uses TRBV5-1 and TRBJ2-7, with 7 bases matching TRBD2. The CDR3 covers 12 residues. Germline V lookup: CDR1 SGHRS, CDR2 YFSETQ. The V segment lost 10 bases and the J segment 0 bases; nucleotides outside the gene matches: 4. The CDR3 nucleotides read TGCGCCTCGGGGGGAGGCTCCTACGAGCAGTACTTC. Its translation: CASGGGSYEQYF.

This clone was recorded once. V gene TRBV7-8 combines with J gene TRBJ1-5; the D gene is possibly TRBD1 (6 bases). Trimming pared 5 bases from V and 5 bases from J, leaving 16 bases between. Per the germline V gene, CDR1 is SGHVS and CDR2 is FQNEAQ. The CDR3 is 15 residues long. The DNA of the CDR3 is TGTGCCAGCAGCCTAGAGGGGGATGGATATCAGCCCCAGCATTTT. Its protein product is CASSLEGDGYQPQHF.

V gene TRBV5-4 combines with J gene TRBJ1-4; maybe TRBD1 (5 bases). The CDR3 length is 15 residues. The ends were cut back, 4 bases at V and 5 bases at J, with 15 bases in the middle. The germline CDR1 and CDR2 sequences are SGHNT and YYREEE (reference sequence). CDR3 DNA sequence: TGTGCCAGCAGCGACCCGACAGATTCCAATGAAAAACTGTTTTTT. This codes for CASSDPTDSNEKLFF.

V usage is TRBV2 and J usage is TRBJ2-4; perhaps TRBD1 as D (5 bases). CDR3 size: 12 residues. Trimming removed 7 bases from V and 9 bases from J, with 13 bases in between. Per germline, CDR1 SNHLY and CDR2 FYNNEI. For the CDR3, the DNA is TGTGCCAGCATTCGCGACAGCTCCATTCAGTACTTC. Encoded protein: CASIRDSSIQYF. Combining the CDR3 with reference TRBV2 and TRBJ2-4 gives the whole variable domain EPEVTQTPSHQVTQMGQEVILRCVPISNHLYFYWYRQILGQKVEFLVSFYNNEISEKSEIFDDQFSVERPDGSNFTLKIRSTKLEDSAMYFCASIRDSSIQYFGAGTRLSVL.

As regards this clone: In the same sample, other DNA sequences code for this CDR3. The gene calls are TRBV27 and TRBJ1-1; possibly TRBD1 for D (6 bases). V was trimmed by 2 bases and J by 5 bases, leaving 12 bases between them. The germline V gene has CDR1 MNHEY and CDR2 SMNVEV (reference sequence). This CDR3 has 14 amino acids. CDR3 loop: CASSLRGGGTEAFF. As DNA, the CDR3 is TGTGCCAGCAGTTTAAGGGGGGGCGGGACTGAAGCTTTCTTT.

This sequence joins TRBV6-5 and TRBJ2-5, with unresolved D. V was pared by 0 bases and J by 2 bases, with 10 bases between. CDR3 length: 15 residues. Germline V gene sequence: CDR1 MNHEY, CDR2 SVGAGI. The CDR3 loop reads CASSYSVYFQETQYF. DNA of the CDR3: TGTGCCAGCAGTTACTCGGTTTACTTTCAAGAGACCCAGTACTTC.

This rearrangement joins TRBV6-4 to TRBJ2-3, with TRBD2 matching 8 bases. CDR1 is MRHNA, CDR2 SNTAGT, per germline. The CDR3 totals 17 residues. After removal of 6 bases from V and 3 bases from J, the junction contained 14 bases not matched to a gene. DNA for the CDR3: TGTGCCAGCAGGCAAAACGGGGGGGCCGCGGAGACAGATACGCAGTATTTT. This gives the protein CASRQNGGAAETDTQYF.